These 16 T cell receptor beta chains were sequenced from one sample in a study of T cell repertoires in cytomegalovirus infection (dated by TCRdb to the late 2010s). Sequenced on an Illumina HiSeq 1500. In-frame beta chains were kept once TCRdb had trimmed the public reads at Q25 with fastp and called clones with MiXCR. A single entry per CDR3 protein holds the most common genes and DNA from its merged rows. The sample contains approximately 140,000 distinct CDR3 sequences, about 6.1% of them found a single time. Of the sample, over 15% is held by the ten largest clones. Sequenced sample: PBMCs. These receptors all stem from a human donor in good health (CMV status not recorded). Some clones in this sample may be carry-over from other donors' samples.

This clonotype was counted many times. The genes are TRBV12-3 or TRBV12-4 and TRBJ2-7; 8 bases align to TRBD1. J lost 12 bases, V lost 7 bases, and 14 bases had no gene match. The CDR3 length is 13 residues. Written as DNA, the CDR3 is TGTGCCAGCACTACCGCAGGGGGCCCCCCCCTGTACTTC. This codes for CASTTAGGPPLYF.

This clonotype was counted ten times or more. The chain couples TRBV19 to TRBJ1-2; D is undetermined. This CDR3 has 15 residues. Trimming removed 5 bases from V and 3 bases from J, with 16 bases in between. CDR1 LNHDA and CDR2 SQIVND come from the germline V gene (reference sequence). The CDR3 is CASSPEGGVDYGYTF. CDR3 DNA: TGTGCCAGTAGTCCAGAAGGCGGGGTTGACTATGGCTACACCTTC.

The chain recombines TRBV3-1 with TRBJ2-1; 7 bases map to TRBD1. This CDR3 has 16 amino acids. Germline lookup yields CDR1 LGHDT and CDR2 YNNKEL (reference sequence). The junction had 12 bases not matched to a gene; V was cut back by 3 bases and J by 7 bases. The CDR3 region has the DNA TGTGCCAGCAGCCACTCCTTCGACAGGGTGTTTAATGAGCAGTTCTTC. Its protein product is CASSHSFDRVFNEQFF.

CDR3 loop: CASSPENGYGYTF. The CDR3 DNA sequence: TGTGCCAGCAGCCCCGAGAACGGCTATGGCTACACCTTC. This chain joins TRBV7-8 and TRBJ1-2; no clear D. Trimming cost V 5 bases and J 4 bases, with 11 bases left between them. Germline values: CDR1 SGHVS, CDR2 FQNEAQ. The CDR3 sequence is 13 residues long. Full variable domain (remainder filled in from reference TRBV7-8 and TRBJ1-2): GAGVSQSPRYKVAKRGQDVALRCDPISGHVSLFWYQQALGQGPEFLTYFQNEAQLDKSGLPSDRFFAERPEGSVSTLKIQRTQQEDSAVYLCASSPENGYGYTFGSGTRLTVV.

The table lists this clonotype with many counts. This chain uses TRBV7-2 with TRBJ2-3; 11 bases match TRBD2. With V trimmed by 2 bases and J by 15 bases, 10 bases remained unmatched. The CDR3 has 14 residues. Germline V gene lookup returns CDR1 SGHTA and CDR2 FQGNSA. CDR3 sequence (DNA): TGTGCCAGCAGCTTATTAGCGGGGGGGCATGATCCTTATTTT. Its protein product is CASSLLAGGHDPYF.

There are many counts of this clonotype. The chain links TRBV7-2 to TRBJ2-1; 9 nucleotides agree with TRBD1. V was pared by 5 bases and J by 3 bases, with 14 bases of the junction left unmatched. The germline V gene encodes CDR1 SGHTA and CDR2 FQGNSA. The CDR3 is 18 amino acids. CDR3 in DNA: TGTGCCAGCAGCCATGGACAGGGGATGGTAGGTGGCTACAATGAGCAGTTCTTC. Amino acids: CASSHGQGMVGGYNEQFF.

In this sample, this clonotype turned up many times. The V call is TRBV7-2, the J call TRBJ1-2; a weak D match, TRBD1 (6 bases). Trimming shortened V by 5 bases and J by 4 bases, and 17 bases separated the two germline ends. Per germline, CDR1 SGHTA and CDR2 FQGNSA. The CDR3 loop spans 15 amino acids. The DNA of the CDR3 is TGTGCCAGCAGCCGCCGGACAGAAGACGTCTATGGCTACACCTTC. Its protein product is CASSRRTEDVYGYTF. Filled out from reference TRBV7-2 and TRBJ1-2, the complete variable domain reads GAGVSQSPSNKVTEKGKDVELRCDPISGHTALYWYRQSLGQGLEFLIYFQGNSAPDKSGLPSDRFSAERTGGSVSTLTIQRTQQEDSAVYLCASSRRTEDVYGYTFGSGTRLTVV.

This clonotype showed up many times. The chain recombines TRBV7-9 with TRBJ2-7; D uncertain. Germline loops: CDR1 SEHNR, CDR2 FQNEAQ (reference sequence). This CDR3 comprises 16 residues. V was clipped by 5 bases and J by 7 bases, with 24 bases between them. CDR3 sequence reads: CASSPKEVRDLWEQYF. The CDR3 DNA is TGTGCCAGCAGCCCCAAAGAGGTCAGAGATTTATGGGAGCAGTACTTC. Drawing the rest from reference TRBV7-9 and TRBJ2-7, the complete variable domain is DTGVSQNPRHKITKRGQNVTFRCDPISEHNRLYWYRQTLGQGPEFLTYFQNEAQLEKSRLLSDRFSAERPKGSFSTLEIQRTEQGDSAMYLCASSPKEVRDLWEQYFGPGTRLTVT.

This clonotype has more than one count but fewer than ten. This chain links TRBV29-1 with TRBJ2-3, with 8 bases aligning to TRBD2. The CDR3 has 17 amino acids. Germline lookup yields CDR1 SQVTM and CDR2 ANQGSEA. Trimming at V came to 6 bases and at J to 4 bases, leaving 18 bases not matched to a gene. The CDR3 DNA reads TGCAGCGTACGACCCCCTAAGCGGGGGCCATTTTCAGATACGCAGTATTTT. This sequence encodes CSVRPPKRGPFSDTQYF.

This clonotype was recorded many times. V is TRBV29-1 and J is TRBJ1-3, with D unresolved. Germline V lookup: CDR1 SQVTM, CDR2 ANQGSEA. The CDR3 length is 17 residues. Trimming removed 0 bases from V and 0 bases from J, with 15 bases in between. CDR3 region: CSVEDPWSRASGNTIYF. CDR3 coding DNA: TGCAGCGTTGAAGATCCCTGGTCGCGAGCCTCTGGAAACACCATATATTTT.

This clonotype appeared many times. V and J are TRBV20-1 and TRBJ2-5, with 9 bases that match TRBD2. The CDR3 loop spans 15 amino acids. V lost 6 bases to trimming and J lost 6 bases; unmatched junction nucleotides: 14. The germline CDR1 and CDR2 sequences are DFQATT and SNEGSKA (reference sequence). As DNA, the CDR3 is TGCAGTGCCCAAGCCTCGGCTAGCGGGGTCCAGACCCAGTACTTC. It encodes CSAQASASGVQTQYF.

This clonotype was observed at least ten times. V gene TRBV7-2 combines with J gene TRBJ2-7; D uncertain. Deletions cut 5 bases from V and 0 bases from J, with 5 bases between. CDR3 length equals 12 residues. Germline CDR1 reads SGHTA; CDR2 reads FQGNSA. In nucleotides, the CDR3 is TGTGCCAGCAGCCCCCACTCCTACGAGCAGTACTTC. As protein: CASSPHSYEQYF.

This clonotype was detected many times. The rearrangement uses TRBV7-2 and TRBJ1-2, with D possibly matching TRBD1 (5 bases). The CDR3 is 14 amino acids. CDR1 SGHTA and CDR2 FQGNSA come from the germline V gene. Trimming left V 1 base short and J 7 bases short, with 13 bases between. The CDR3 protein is CASSLGPATAGYTF. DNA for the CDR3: TGTGCCAGCAGCTTAGGGCCCGCGACAGCTGGCTACACCTTC.

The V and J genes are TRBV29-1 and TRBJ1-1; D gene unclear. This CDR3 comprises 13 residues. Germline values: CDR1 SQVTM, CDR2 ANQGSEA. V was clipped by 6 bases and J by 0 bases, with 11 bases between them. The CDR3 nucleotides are TGCAGCGTGTCTCGGTCCATGAACACTGAAGCTTTCTTT. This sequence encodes CSVSRSMNTEAFF.

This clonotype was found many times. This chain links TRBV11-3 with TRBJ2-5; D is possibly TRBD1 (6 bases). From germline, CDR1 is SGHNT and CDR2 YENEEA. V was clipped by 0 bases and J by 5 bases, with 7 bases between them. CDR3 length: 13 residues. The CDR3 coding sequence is TGTGCCAGCAGCTTAGAACAGGGTGAGACCCAGTACTTC. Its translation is CASSLEQGETQYF.

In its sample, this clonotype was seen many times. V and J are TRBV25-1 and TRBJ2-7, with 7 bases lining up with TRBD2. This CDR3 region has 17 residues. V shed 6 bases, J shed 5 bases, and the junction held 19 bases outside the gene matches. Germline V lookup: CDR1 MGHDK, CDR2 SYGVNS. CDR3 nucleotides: TGTGCCAGCAGCCTCTCATATGGGGGGGGACTCTACGACGAGCAGTACTTC. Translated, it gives CASSLSYGGGLYDEQYF.